This is a list of T cell receptor beta chains from one sample in a study of type 1 regulatory T cells. Their antigens remain unidentified. TCRdb itself ran the reads through MiXCR, one entry per CDR3 protein. The table records roughly 25,000 distinct CDR3 sequences, 55% to 80% of them present only once. Sequencing input: cultured T cells, either the whole culture or a sorted T cell fraction (not recorded which). The receptor set was obtained from a human donor in good health. CDR3s include the opening cysteine and the closing phenylalanine or tryptophan. A D gene is named only where the DNA matches it firmly. Only part of the rows carry a size: once, few, many, or a class if the clone is expanded.

length	J	V	D	size	CDR3	DNA
18	TRBJ2-5	TRBV21-1	.	.	CASSHHPSTGATQETQYF	TGTGCCAGCAGCCACCACCCCTCGACAGGGGCGACCCAAGAGACCCAGTACTTC
14	TRBJ2-5	TRBV7-6	.	.	CASSLRADQETQYF	TGTGCCAGCAGCTTAAGGGCCGACCAAGAGACCCAGTACTTC
14	TRBJ1-1	TRBV20-1	.	.	CSASSGRTNTEAFF	TGCAGTGCTAGCAGTGGACGGACGAACACTGAAGCTTTCTTT
20	TRBJ2-1	TRBV15	TRBD2	.	CATSRDHRVELSGSYNEQFF	TGTGCCACCAGCAGAGATCATAGGGTGGAACTTAGCGGGTCCTACAATGAGCAGTTCTTC
14	TRBJ1-1	TRBV6-6	.	.	CASALGRTNTEAFF	TGTGCCAGCGCTCTCGGACGGACGAACACTGAAGCTTTCTTT
13	TRBJ1-4	TRBV7-8	.	.	CASSLQMIEKLFF	TGTGCCAGCAGCCTCCAAATGATTGAAAAACTGTTTTTT
15	TRBJ2-7	TRBV4-2	TRBD1	.	CASSRTGEISYEQYF	TGTGCCAGCAGCCGGACAGGGGAAATCTCCTACGAGCAGTACTTC
16	TRBJ1-5	TRBV7-2	.	.	CASSLVGGASNQPQHF	TGTGCCAGCAGCTTAGTTGGCGGGGCTAGCAATCAGCCCCAGCATTTT
15	TRBJ2-2	TRBV7-6	.	few	CASSSGQANTGELFF	TGTGCCAGCAGCTCGGGACAAGCGAACACCGGGGAGCTGTTTTTT
15	TRBJ2-3	TRBV9	.	medium-sized	CASSVGTGAADTQYF	TGTGCCAGCAGCGTAGGCACAGGAGCCGCAGATACGCAGTATTTT
16	TRBJ1-1	TRBV7-8	.	.	CASSFSPGGRGTEAFF	TGTGCCAGCAGCTTTTCCCCGGGGGGGCGGGGGACTGAAGCTTTCTTT
14	TRBJ2-2	TRBV5-4	TRBD2	once	CASSGTSGGEELFF	TGTGCCAGCAGCGGGACTAGCGGGGGCGAGGAGCTGTTTTTT
11	TRBJ2-7	TRBV20-1	.	.	CSADAAYEQYF	TGCAGTGCCGACGCAGCCTACGAGCAGTACTTC
14	TRBJ2-1	TRBV20-1	.	.	CSARDYRGRNEQFF	TGCAGTGCTAGAGACTATCGGGGACGTAATGAGCAGTTCTTC
13	TRBJ1-1	TRBV2	.	.	CASSAGMNTEAFF	TGTGCCAGCAGTGCTGGGATGAACACTGAAGCTTTCTTT
15	TRBJ2-7	TRBV6-6	.	.	CASSYGGGRSYEQYF	TGTGCCAGCAGTTACGGGGGGGGGCGGTCCTACGAGCAGTACTTC
14	TRBJ2-1	TRBV4-1	.	.	CASSREGLYSEQFF	TGCGCCAGCAGCCGGGAAGGCCTTTACAGTGAGCAGTTCTTC
14	TRBJ2-7	TRBV7-2	TRBD1	.	CASSPRGLSYEQYF	TGTGCCAGCAGCCCTAGGGGGCTCTCCTACGAGCAGTACTTC
17	TRBJ2-5	TRBV12-3/TRBV12-4	TRBD2	.	CASSARGSGGLGETQYF	TGTGCCAGCAGTGCTAGGGGTAGCGGGGGCCTGGGGGAGACCCAGTACTTC
13	TRBJ2-1	TRBV5-1	.	.	CASSFLLRGEQFF	TGCGCCAGCAGCTTTCTCCTCCGGGGTGAGCAGTTCTTC
15	TRBJ2-3	TRBV6-6	.	.	CASSYGAGRTDTQYF	TGTGCCAGCAGTTACGGGGCAGGGCGCACAGATACGCAGTATTTT
15	TRBJ2-1	TRBV9	.	.	CASSLQGSSYNEQFF	TGTGCCAGCAGCCTCCAAGGGAGCTCCTACAATGAGCAGTTCTTC
14	TRBJ2-3	TRBV2	.	.	CASSPDRITDTQYF	TGTGCCAGCAGTCCCGACAGAATCACAGATACGCAGTATTTT
15	TRBJ2-7	TRBV28	TRBD2	few	CASSSQIAGSYEQYF	TGTGCCAGCAGTTCCCAGATAGCGGGGAGCTACGAGCAGTACTTC
13	TRBJ1-2	TRBV11-2	.	.	CASSSGGGLGYTF	TGTGCCAGCAGCTCCGGGGGGGGGCTTGGCTACACCTTC
15	TRBJ2-5	TRBV18	.	few	CASSPVRGPLTTQYF	TGTGCCAGCTCACCAGTCCGGGGGCCCCTTACGACCCAGTACTTC
14	TRBJ2-7	TRBV28	TRBD1	.	CASRTGTGEHEQYF	TGTGCCAGCAGAACCGGGACAGGGGAGCACGAGCAGTACTTC
16	TRBJ1-2	TRBV18	.	.	CASSPAPRTGPYGYTF	TGTGCCAGCTCACCGGCCCCGAGAACAGGTCCCTATGGCTACACCTTC
14	TRBJ1-2	TRBV5-1	.	few	CASSTSGGYYGYTF	TGCGCCAGCAGCACCTCGGGCGGCTACTATGGCTACACCTTC
14	TRBJ1-2	TRBV12-3/TRBV12-4	TRBD1	.	CASSPGQLLYGYTF	TGTGCCAGCAGTCCGGGACAGCTCTTATATGGCTACACCTTC
19	TRBJ2-7	TRBV27	TRBD2	few	CASSFRPFFSGGARYEQYF	TGTGCCAGCAGTTTTAGACCCTTCTTTAGCGGGGGGGCACGCTACGAGCAGTACTTC
13	TRBJ1-2	TRBV12-3/TRBV12-4	TRBD1	.	CASTRQGNYGYTF	TGTGCCAGCACCCGACAGGGGAACTATGGCTACACCTTC
16	TRBJ2-2	TRBV3-1	.	.	CASSQVTGTLTGELFF	TGTGCCAGCAGCCAAGTAACCGGGACCCTTACCGGGGAGCTGTTTTTT
15	TRBJ2-1	TRBV29-1	TRBD2	.	CSVDGTRSSYNEQFF	TGCAGCGTTGATGGGACTAGGAGCTCCTACAATGAGCAGTTCTTC
13	TRBJ2-5	TRBV20-1	TRBD2	.	CSARRPGGETQYF	TGCAGTGCTAGAAGGCCGGGGGGAGAGACCCAGTACTTC
15	TRBJ1-1	TRBV9	.	.	CASSVSAGANTEAFF	TGTGCCAGCAGCGTATCGGCAGGGGCGAACACTGAAGCTTTCTTT
11	TRBJ1-2	TRBV29-1	.	.	CSVDRGLGYTF	TGCAGCGTTGACCGGGGCCTTGGCTACACCTTC
15	TRBJ2-2	TRBV12-3/TRBV12-4	.	.	CASSLRHANTGELFF	TGTGCCAGCAGTTTAAGGCACGCGAACACCGGGGAGCTGTTTTTT
14	TRBJ2-7	TRBV5-1	TRBD1	.	CASSFPGGLAEQYF	TGCGCCAGCAGCTTTCCAGGGGGATTGGCCGAGCAGTACTTC
16	TRBJ2-3	TRBV7-2	.	.	CASSKGGGLWADTQYF	TGTGCCAGCAGCAAAGGGGGGGGGCTCTGGGCAGATACGCAGTATTTT
14	TRBJ1-1	TRBV4-2	TRBD1	few	CASSQGDRGLNAFF	TGTGCCAGCAGCCAAGGGGACAGGGGCCTTAACGCTTTCTTT
13	TRBJ1-1	TRBV4-1	.	.	CASKPGQSGEAFF	TGCGCCAGCAAGCCCGGGCAGTCGGGTGAAGCTTTCTTT
15	TRBJ2-1	TRBV3-1	.	.	CASSQGGVRPNEQFF	TGTGCCAGCAGCCAAGGTGGGGTTAGGCCCAATGAGCAGTTCTTC
12	TRBJ2-7	TRBV20-1	TRBD2	.	CSARDRGVEQYF	TGCAGTGCTAGAGATCGGGGGGTCGAGCAGTACTTC
15	TRBJ1-2	TRBV5-1	TRBD1	.	CASTVTGGGMDGYTF	TGCGCCAGCACGGTTACAGGGGGCGGAATGGACGGCTACACCTTC
13	TRBJ2-3	TRBV2	TRBD2	few	CASGLAWGDTQYF	TGTGCCAGCGGACTAGCGTGGGGGGATACGCAGTATTTT
15	TRBJ2-1	TRBV7-9	.	.	CASSSSGGGYNEQFF	TGTGCCAGCAGCTCTTCAGGGGGAGGATACAATGAGCAGTTCTTC
16	TRBJ2-2	TRBV2	TRBD2	.	CASSGSGGYNTGELFF	TGTGCCAGCAGTGGAAGCGGGGGATACAACACCGGGGAGCTGTTTTTT
14	TRBJ2-7	TRBV29-1	TRBD1	.	CSVGDRHTPYEQYF	TGCAGCGTCGGGGACAGGCATACCCCCTACGAGCAGTACTTC
14	TRBJ1-6	TRBV6-6	TRBD1	.	CASSLTGANSPLHF	TGTGCCAGCAGTCTGACAGGGGCAAATTCACCCCTCCACTTT
16	TRBJ2-6	TRBV12-3/TRBV12-4	.	.	CASSEVPGWGANVLTF	TGTGCCAGCAGTGAGGTCCCGGGGTGGGGGGCCAACGTCCTGACTTTC
12	TRBJ2-3	TRBV6-2/TRBV6-3	.	.	CASSWTADTQYF	TGTGCCAGCAGTTGGACCGCAGATACGCAGTATTTT